This TCR beta chain was sequenced for a study of blood T cell repertoires in COVID-19 (dated by TCRdb to the early 2020s). Some background on the complete study: Collaborator samples came from the United States, Italy and Spain and covered acute and convalescent phases of COVID-19. The material from the prospective study consisted of cDNA or gDNA derived from T cells, B-cell-depleted T cells, or PBMCs. Deeply sampled blood TCRbeta repertoires from subjects exposed to, actively infected with, or recovered from COVID-19 were included in the dataset. The repertoires were released in a freely available public database intended as a resource for research on the immune response to SARS-CoV-2. Samples came from the ongoing ImmuneRACE study (first 160 participants) plus 1,254 subjects from 6 global collaborators. A de-identified subject ID, COVID-19 status, age in years and sex were almost always included in the sample metadata. Where available, HLA class I and class II types were obtained from metadata supplied by the sample provider rather than from assay-based typing.

The germline V gene sets CDR1 to SGHTA and CDR2 to FQGTGA. At the junction V is shortened by 2 bases and J by 1 base, with 8 bases in between. Including the terminal cysteine and phenylalanine, the CDR3 comprises 14 residues. Only the CDR3 part of the read is kept: 42 bases, read in frame from the first base. Comments on this clone: Its antigen remains undetermined. Nothing much larger sits one base from this clone, and base qualities are not available.

TCRbeta CDR3 regions were amplified from genomic DNA by means of the immunoSEQ Assay, a bias-controlled multiplex PCR. As for how the authors treated the data: Nucleated cell counts per sample were estimated from amplification of reference gene primers within the assay. To quantify the absolute abundance of each unique TCRbeta CDR3 rearrangement, sequence reads were collapsed and filtered. For each sample, productive Simpson clonality was calculated as the square root of Simpson's diversity index across productive rearrangements. TCRdb took over this immuneACCESS table, retaining in-frame rearrangements with V and J assigned. Such tables are incomplete; in checked studies, under half of the missing clones stem from an unresolved V gene, and the remainder is unexplained. D and trimming were read from the DNA, whereas the V and J calls and clone size are those reported in that table. This sample has approximately 300,000 clones in its table, and roughly 83% of those were observed once. The ten most abundant clones make up 1.5% to 2% of the sample.

Beyond this particular receptor, the publication reports: How much clinical and demographic metadata was included differed by source and by participant, and the metadata was provided uncurated.

The collaborating institutions used their own protocols to collect whole blood in K2EDTA tubes. Collaborator samples were shipped for TCRbeta analysis as frozen whole blood, isolated PBMCs, or DNA extracted from either sample type. The sample was peripheral blood. The rearranged segments are TRBV7-3 and TRBJ1-1, with TRBD1 tentatively as D gene (5 bases match). This sequence originates from a woman aged 45-60 years with acute or convalescent COVID-19. The CDR3 protein: CASSLDRWNTEAFF. The DNA is TGTGCCAGCAGCTTAGACAGATGGAACACTGAAGCTTTCTTT.